One sample yielded the 3 T cell receptor beta chains listed below, sequenced in a study of cytomegalovirus exposure and HLA in healthy donors. The PCR was carried out with 60 Vbeta primers and 13 Jbeta primers. The assay was immunoSEQ multiplex PCR, and TCRdb's table has in-frame clones only and misses some. Of over 70,000 clones listed, less than 85% are singletons. Sample: PBMCs. The receptor set was obtained from a woman between 50 and 59 years old in good health and CMV-seropositive.

The chain joins TRBV7-8 to TRBJ1-1; TRBD1 agrees at 8 bases. The CDR3 is made up of 16 amino acids. CDR1 is SGHVS, CDR2 FQNEAQ, per germline. Losses at the gene ends were 2 bases for V and 1 base for J; bases not matched to a gene: 6. CDR3 nucleotides: TGTGCCAGCAGCTTACTTATGGACAGGGAGAACACTGAAGCTTTCTTT. Amino acids: CASSLLMDRENTEAFF.

J is TRBJ2-1 and V is TRBV28; TRBD2 aligns across 11 bases. Germline V gene lookup returns CDR1 MDHEN and CDR2 SYDVKM. The CDR3 loop spans 16 amino acids. V trimming: 5 bases; J trimming: 4 bases; junction bases outside the gene matches: 7. In DNA, the CDR3 is TGTGCCAGCAGTACATCGGGACTAGCGGTTTACAATGAGCAGTTCTTC. As protein: CASSTSGLAVYNEQFF.

The CDR3, as DNA: TGTGCCAGCAGCACCCGGGGGAGCTCCTACAATGAGCAGTTCTTC. This translates into CASSTRGSSYNEQFF. V and J are TRBV9 and TRBJ2-1, with D perhaps TRBD2 (6 bases). Germline V lookup: CDR1 SGDLS, CDR2 YYNGEE. The V gene lost 4 bases and the J gene lost 0 bases, with 11 bases spanning the gap. The CDR3 consists of 15 residues.